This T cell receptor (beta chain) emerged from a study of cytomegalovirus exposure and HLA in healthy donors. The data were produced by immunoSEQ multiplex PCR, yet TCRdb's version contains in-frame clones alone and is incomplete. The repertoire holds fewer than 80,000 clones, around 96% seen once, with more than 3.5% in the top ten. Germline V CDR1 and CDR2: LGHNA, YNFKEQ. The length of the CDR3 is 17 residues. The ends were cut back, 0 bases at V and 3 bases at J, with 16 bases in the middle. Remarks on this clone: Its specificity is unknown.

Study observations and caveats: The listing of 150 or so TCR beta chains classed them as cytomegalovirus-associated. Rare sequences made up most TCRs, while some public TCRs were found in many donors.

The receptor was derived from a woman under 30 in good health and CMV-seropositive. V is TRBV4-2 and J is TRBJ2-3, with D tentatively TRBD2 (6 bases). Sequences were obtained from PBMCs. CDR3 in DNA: TGTGCCAGCAGCCAAGAATGGGCGGGAACAGTGACAGATACGCAGTATTTT. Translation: CASSQEWAGTVTDTQYF.